This is a list of T cell receptor beta chains from one sample in a study of blood T cell repertoires in COVID-19. Clones were read by immunoSEQ multiplex PCR, and TCRdb kept only the in-frame ones, dropping some. The sample carries roughly 400,000 clones, around 87% recorded once. The source material was peripheral blood. Source of these receptors: a woman aged 55-75 years with COVID-19, enrolled during active disease. The CDR3 runs from the conserved cysteine through the conserved F or W. The order of the fields is clone size, D gene, J gene, V gene, CDR3 DNA, CDR3 protein. D genes are given only for firm matches. Size values are once, few and many counts, or a class for expanded clones, and some rows have none.

clone size: .
D gene: TRBD2
J gene: TRBJ2-2
V gene: TRBV29-1
CDR3 DNA: TGCAGCGTTGAGCGACCCACTAGCGGCACCGGGGAGCTGTTTTTT
CDR3 protein: CSVERPTSGTGELFF

clone size: .
D gene: .
J gene: TRBJ1-1
V gene: TRBV10-3
CDR3 DNA: TGTGCCATCAGTGAGAGGGCTGGGGAGACTGAAGCTTTCTTT
CDR3 protein: CAISERAGETEAFF

clone size: once
D gene: .
J gene: TRBJ1-5
V gene: TRBV14
CDR3 DNA: TGTGCCAGCAGCCCCCATGAGATGGGCAATCAGCCCCAGCATTTT
CDR3 protein: CASSPHEMGNQPQHF

clone size: .
D gene: .
J gene: TRBJ1-3
V gene: TRBV3-1/TRBV3-2
CDR3 DNA: TGTGCCAGCAGCCAAAACATTATCGGGGGGCAATCTAACTCTGGAAACACCATATATTTT
CDR3 protein: CASSQNIIGGQSNSGNTIYF

clone size: .
D gene: .
J gene: TRBJ1-1
V gene: TRBV5-5
CDR3 DNA: TGTGCCAGCAGCTTGTGGGCAAACACTGAAGCTTTCTTT
CDR3 protein: CASSLWANTEAFF

clone size: .
D gene: TRBD1
J gene: TRBJ2-7
V gene: TRBV7-9
CDR3 DNA: TGTGCCAGCAGCTTAGGAGGACAGGGTCACGAGCAGTACTTC
CDR3 protein: CASSLGGQGHEQYF

clone size: .
D gene: TRBD1
J gene: TRBJ2-7
V gene: TRBV5-1
CDR3 DNA: TGCGCCAGCAGCCCGGCAGGGGGCAGCTCCTACGAGCAGTACTTC
CDR3 protein: CASSPAGGSSYEQYF

clone size: .
D gene: .
J gene: TRBJ2-1
V gene: TRBV5-1
CDR3 DNA: TGCGCCAGCAGCTTGGACAGGGGAGGTCAGTTCTTC
CDR3 protein: CASSLDRGGQFF

clone size: .
D gene: .
J gene: TRBJ1-5
V gene: TRBV28
CDR3 DNA: TGTGCCAGCCAACCAGGCGGGAGCAATCAGCCCCAGCATTTT
CDR3 protein: CASQPGGSNQPQHF

clone size: .
D gene: .
J gene: TRBJ1-2
V gene: TRBV27
CDR3 DNA: TGTGCCAGCAGTTTACGGCAGGGAGGGCTCTATGGCTACACCTTC
CDR3 protein: CASSLRQGGLYGYTF

clone size: .
D gene: .
J gene: TRBJ1-2
V gene: TRBV6-1
CDR3 DNA: TGTGCCAGCAGTGAAGCCATCCACTATGGCTACACCTTC
CDR3 protein: CASSEAIHYGYTF

clone size: once
D gene: TRBD1
J gene: TRBJ2-6
V gene: TRBV10-1
CDR3 DNA: TGCGCCAGCAGGCGATCCGACAGGGCCCTTAGGGCCAACGTCCTGACTTTC
CDR3 protein: CASRRSDRALRANVLTF

clone size: .
D gene: TRBD2
J gene: TRBJ2-3
V gene: TRBV18
CDR3 DNA: TGTGCCAGCTCGTGGACTAGCCAGTCAGATACGCAGTATTTT
CDR3 protein: CASSWTSQSDTQYF

clone size: .
D gene: .
J gene: TRBJ1-4
V gene: TRBV15
CDR3 DNA: TGTGCCACCAGCAGATCCCCCCGCAGGGAAGAAAAACTGTTTTTT
CDR3 protein: CATSRSPRREEKLFF

clone size: .
D gene: .
J gene: TRBJ1-2
V gene: TRBV4-1
CDR3 DNA: TGCGCCAGCAGCCGGGACTACTATGGCTACACCTTC
CDR3 protein: CASSRDYYGYTF

clone size: once
D gene: .
J gene: TRBJ1-4
V gene: TRBV7-2
CDR3 DNA: TGTGCCAGCAGCCGTGGGGGGACAACTAATGAAAAACTGTTTTTT
CDR3 protein: CASSRGGTTNEKLFF

clone size: .
D gene: TRBD1
J gene: TRBJ1-1
V gene: TRBV15
CDR3 DNA: TGTGCCACCAGCAGAGATCCGGACAGGGGCACTGAAGCTTTCTTT
CDR3 protein: CATSRDPDRGTEAFF

clone size: .
D gene: .
J gene: TRBJ1-4
V gene: TRBV19
CDR3 DNA: TGTGCCAGTAGTAGATCCTCGAGGGCAGCTAATGAAAAACTGTTTTTT
CDR3 protein: CASSRSSRAANEKLFF

clone size: .
D gene: .
J gene: TRBJ1-2
V gene: TRBV7-2
CDR3 DNA: TGTGCCAGCAGCTTAGCGGCGGGACCGAACTATGGCTACACCTTC
CDR3 protein: CASSLAAGPNYGYTF

clone size: .
D gene: TRBD1
J gene: TRBJ2-1
V gene: TRBV7-9
CDR3 DNA: TGTGCCAGCAGCTTAGTGCGGACAGGCTACAATGAGCAGTTCTTC
CDR3 protein: CASSLVRTGYNEQFF

clone size: .
D gene: .
J gene: TRBJ1-3
V gene: TRBV11-3
CDR3 DNA: TGTGCCAGCAGCTTGGGGCTTGGGGACACCATATATTTT
CDR3 protein: CASSLGLGDTIYF

clone size: .
D gene: .
J gene: TRBJ2-3
V gene: TRBV5-4
CDR3 DNA: TGTGCCAGCAGCGGAGGAGATACGCAGTATTTT
CDR3 protein: CASSGGDTQYF

clone size: .
D gene: TRBD2
J gene: TRBJ2-7
V gene: TRBV28
CDR3 DNA: TGTGCCAGCCGCAGTAGCGGGGCTCCTTACGAGCAGTACTTC
CDR3 protein: CASRSSGAPYEQYF

clone size: .
D gene: TRBD1
J gene: TRBJ2-5
V gene: TRBV5-1
CDR3 DNA: TGCGCCAGCAGCCGTACGGGACAGTCACAAGAGACCCAGTACTTC
CDR3 protein: CASSRTGQSQETQYF

clone size: .
D gene: .
J gene: TRBJ1-1
V gene: TRBV5-1
CDR3 DNA: TGCGCCAGCAGTGGCGGTAACACTGAAGCTTTCTTT
CDR3 protein: CASSGGNTEAFF

clone size: .
D gene: .
J gene: TRBJ1-4
V gene: TRBV5-4
CDR3 DNA: TGTGCCAGCAGCTTAAGGGGAGGGGAAAAACTGTTTTTT
CDR3 protein: CASSLRGGEKLFF

clone size: .
D gene: TRBD1
J gene: TRBJ1-2
V gene: TRBV5-4
CDR3 DNA: TGTGCCAGCAGCTTGGACAGGGGAAGAGGCGGCTACACCTTC
CDR3 protein: CASSLDRGRGGYTF

clone size: .
D gene: .
J gene: TRBJ1-2
V gene: TRBV6-5
CDR3 DNA: TGTGCCAGCAGGGACCCGTTCGGGCCGGGGGGCTACACCTTC
CDR3 protein: CASRDPFGPGGYTF

clone size: .
D gene: TRBD2
J gene: TRBJ2-3
V gene: TRBV3-1/TRBV3-2
CDR3 DNA: TGTGCCAGCAGCCTCCGGACTAGCGGGACCGGCACAGATACGCAGTATTTT
CDR3 protein: CASSLRTSGTGTDTQYF

clone size: .
D gene: .
J gene: TRBJ1-2
V gene: TRBV5-4
CDR3 DNA: TGTGCCAGCAGCCTTGGCTGGGGGGATGTCTATGGCTACACCTTC
CDR3 protein: CASSLGWGDVYGYTF

clone size: .
D gene: .
J gene: TRBJ1-1
V gene: TRBV19
CDR3 DNA: TGTGCCAGTAGCCGCCTCCCAGGGATGACTGAAGCTTTCTTT
CDR3 protein: CASSRLPGMTEAFF

clone size: .
D gene: TRBD1
J gene: TRBJ1-2
V gene: TRBV10-3
CDR3 DNA: TGTGCCATCAGTGAGTCTGACAGGGGGAGCTATGGCTACACCTTC
CDR3 protein: CAISESDRGSYGYTF

clone size: once
D gene: .
J gene: TRBJ1-1
V gene: TRBV4-1
CDR3 DNA: TGCGCCAGCAGCCAAATCCAGGGGCGGGCTGAAGCTTTCTTT
CDR3 protein: CASSQIQGRAEAFF

clone size: .
D gene: TRBD1
J gene: TRBJ2-2
V gene: TRBV7-9
CDR3 DNA: TGTGCCAGCAGTTCAAACAGGGGCACCGGGGAGCTGTTTTTT
CDR3 protein: CASSSNRGTGELFF

clone size: .
D gene: TRBD1
J gene: TRBJ2-7
V gene: TRBV2
CDR3 DNA: TGTGCCAGCAGCCCCAGGGGGGGACAGGGCCTCTACGAGCAGTACTTC
CDR3 protein: CASSPRGGQGLYEQYF

clone size: .
D gene: .
J gene: TRBJ1-2
V gene: TRBV10-1
CDR3 DNA: TGCGCCAGCAGTGACGACAGCACCTTTAACTATGGCTACACCTTC
CDR3 protein: CASSDDSTFNYGYTF

clone size: .
D gene: .
J gene: TRBJ1-5
V gene: TRBV10-2
CDR3 DNA: TGCGCCAGCAGTGAGGTGGGGGCCCTCAATCAGCCCCAGCATTTT
CDR3 protein: CASSEVGALNQPQHF

clone size: .
D gene: TRBD2
J gene: TRBJ2-7
V gene: TRBV10-3
CDR3 DNA: TGTGCCGCCAGGGGGCTAGCGGGGGGATACGAGCAGTACTTC
CDR3 protein: CAARGLAGGYEQYF

clone size: .
D gene: TRBD1
J gene: TRBJ1-2
V gene: TRBV29-1
CDR3 DNA: TGCAGCGTTGCCCCGGTACAGGGGGCGCGAGGCTACACCTTC
CDR3 protein: CSVAPVQGARGYTF

clone size: .
D gene: TRBD2
J gene: TRBJ2-5
V gene: TRBV18
CDR3 DNA: TGTGCCAGCTCACCACCGGTGGCGGGGGGCCAGACGCAAGAGACCCAGTACTTC
CDR3 protein: CASSPPVAGGQTQETQYF

clone size: .
D gene: .
J gene: TRBJ1-1
V gene: TRBV20-1
CDR3 DNA: TGCAGTGCTCCACTCGGGTTCAAAGCTTTCTTT
CDR3 protein: CSAPLGFKAFF

clone size: .
D gene: .
J gene: TRBJ2-5
V gene: TRBV6-5
CDR3 DNA: TGTGCCAGCAGTCACGAGGGAAATGAGGAGACCCAGTACTTC
CDR3 protein: CASSHEGNEETQYF

clone size: .
D gene: TRBD2
J gene: TRBJ2-3
V gene: TRBV7-3
CDR3 DNA: TGTGCCAGCAGCTTAAGTCCGGCTAGCGGGGCAGTTACGCAGTATTTT
CDR3 protein: CASSLSPASGAVTQYF

clone size: .
D gene: .
J gene: TRBJ2-2
V gene: TRBV7-9
CDR3 DNA: TGTGCCAGCAGTCAAAGGGCCTGGACACTTGTTTCCGGTACCGGGGAGCTGTTTTTT
CDR3 protein: CASSQRAWTLVSGTGELFF

clone size: .
D gene: .
J gene: TRBJ1-1
V gene: TRBV19
CDR3 DNA: TGTGCCAGTATGACACAGAACACTGAAGCTTTCTTT
CDR3 protein: CASMTQNTEAFF

clone size: .
D gene: .
J gene: TRBJ1-4
V gene: TRBV5-1
CDR3 DNA: TGCGCCAGCAGCTTGGACCCAGGGCGAGGTGAAAAACTGTTTTTT
CDR3 protein: CASSLDPGRGEKLFF

clone size: .
D gene: .
J gene: TRBJ1-6
V gene: TRBV29-1
CDR3 DNA: TGCAGCGTTAGCCAGGGCGGTAATTCACCCCTCCACTTT
CDR3 protein: CSVSQGGNSPLHF

clone size: .
D gene: TRBD1
J gene: TRBJ2-2
V gene: TRBV4-1
CDR3 DNA: TGCGCCAGCAGCCTGGGACAGGGTGACACCGGGGAGCTGTTTTTT
CDR3 protein: CASSLGQGDTGELFF

clone size: .
D gene: TRBD1
J gene: TRBJ1-2
V gene: TRBV28
CDR3 DNA: TGTGCCAGCAGTTTTGTTGTTATGACAGGGGGTAATAACTATGGCTACACCTTC
CDR3 protein: CASSFVVMTGGNNYGYTF

clone size: once
D gene: TRBD1
J gene: TRBJ1-5
V gene: TRBV6-6
CDR3 DNA: TGTGCCAGCAGAAACGACAGGGATAATCAGCCCCAGCATTTT
CDR3 protein: CASRNDRDNQPQHF

clone size: .
D gene: TRBD1
J gene: TRBJ2-7
V gene: TRBV6-5
CDR3 DNA: TGTGCCAGCAGAGCGGTTAGGACAGGGCATCACGAGCAGTACTTC
CDR3 protein: CASRAVRTGHHEQYF

clone size: .
D gene: TRBD2
J gene: TRBJ2-1
V gene: TRBV19
CDR3 DNA: TGTGCCAGTAGTAGTGGGACTAGCGGGGGTCCCCACCAATTCTACAATGAGCAGTTCTTC
CDR3 protein: CASSSGTSGGPHQFYNEQFF

clone size: .
D gene: .
J gene: TRBJ2-3
V gene: TRBV5-1
CDR3 DNA: TGCGCCAGCAGCTGGGGCCCTACGCAGTATTTT
CDR3 protein: CASSWGPTQYF

clone size: .
D gene: TRBD1
J gene: TRBJ2-6
V gene: TRBV7-9
CDR3 DNA: TGTGCCAGCAGCTGGGGCCGACAGGGTGGATCTGGGGCCAACGTCCTGACTTTC
CDR3 protein: CASSWGRQGGSGANVLTF